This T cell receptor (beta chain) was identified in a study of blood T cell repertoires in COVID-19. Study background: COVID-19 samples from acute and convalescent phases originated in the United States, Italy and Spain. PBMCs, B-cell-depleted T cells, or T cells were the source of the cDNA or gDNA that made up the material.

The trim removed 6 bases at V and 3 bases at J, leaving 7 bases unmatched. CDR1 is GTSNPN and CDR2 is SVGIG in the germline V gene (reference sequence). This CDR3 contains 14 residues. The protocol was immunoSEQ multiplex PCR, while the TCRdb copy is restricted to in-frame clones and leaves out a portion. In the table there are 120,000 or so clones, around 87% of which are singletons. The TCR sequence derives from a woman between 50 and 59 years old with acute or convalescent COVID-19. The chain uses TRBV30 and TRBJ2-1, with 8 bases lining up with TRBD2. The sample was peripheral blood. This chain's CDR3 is CACPRAGGYNEQFF. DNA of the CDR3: TGTGCCTGCCCTAGGGCGGGGGGCTACAATGAGCAGTTCTTC.